The 20 T cell receptor beta chains presented below share a single source sample, sequenced in a study of blood T cell repertoires in COVID-19. The repertoire was sequenced with immunoSEQ multiplex PCR; TCRdb's copy has only in-frame clones and lacks some. This table holds 200,000 to 300,000 clones, 88% found once. Material: peripheral blood. Every receptor here comes from a human donor in a cohort sampled during active COVID-19.

This clone is a singleton in its sample. This chain links TRBV28 with TRBJ1-5; 8 bases match TRBD1. The CDR3 contains 15 residues. J was trimmed by 5 bases and V by 8 bases; bases with no gene match: 11. CDR1 MDHEN and CDR2 SYDVKM come from the germline V gene. The CDR3 coding sequence is TGTGCCAGCTTGACAGGACAGGGAACATATCAGCCCCAGCATTTT. Translation gives CASLTGQGTYQPQHF.

This clone occurred once. The V gene is TRBV19, the J gene TRBJ2-7, with 8 bases aligning to TRBD1. Germline values: CDR1 LNHDA, CDR2 SQIVND (reference sequence). CDR3 size: 15 residues. V was clipped by 11 bases and J by 4 bases; unmatched bases: 16. The CDR3 loop is CASRAGTGAPYEQYF. For the CDR3, the DNA is TGTGCCTCCAGAGCCGGGACAGGAGCCCCGTACGAGCAGTACTTC.

The chain joins TRBV5-4 to TRBJ2-1; 10 bases are a match to TRBD2. The CDR3 has 15 residues. V lost 2 bases and J lost 6; bases outside the gene matches: 5. CDR1 and CDR2 from the germline V gene are SGHNT and YYREEE (reference sequence). CDR3 in amino acids: CASSLIAGGPNEQFF. The DNA of the CDR3 is TGTGCCAGCAGCTTAATAGCGGGGGGCCCCAATGAGCAGTTCTTC. The full variable domain, with the rest looked up from reference TRBV5-4 and TRBJ2-1, is ETGVTQSPTHLIKTRGQQVTLRCSSQSGHNTVSWYQQALGQGPQFIFQYYREEENGRGNFPPRFSGLQFPNYSSELNVNALELDDSALYLCASSLIAGGPNEQFFGPGTRLTVL.

The chain links TRBV7-2 to TRBJ1-2; D is undetermined. The CDR3 is 15 amino acids. Trimming removed 1 base from V and 7 bases from J, with 16 bases in between. CDR1 and CDR2 from the germline V gene are SGHTA and FQGNSA. The DNA for the CDR3 is TGTGCCAGCAGCTTAGTGGGAGGAGGGATCTTTGGCTACACCTTC. This encodes CASSLVGGGIFGYTF.

The chain recombines TRBV19 with TRBJ2-7; D might be TRBD2 (6 bases). CDR1 is LNHDA, CDR2 SQIVND, per germline (reference sequence). The CDR3 covers 13 residues. V lost 3 bases to trimming and J lost 4 bases, with 10 bases between them. The CDR3 DNA follows: TGTGCCAGTAGTATCCTAGCGTGGTACGAGCAGTACTTC. Translation gives CASSILAWYEQYF. Supplemented by reference TRBV19 and TRBJ2-7, the full variable domain reads DGGITQSPKYLFRKEGQNVTLSCEQNLNHDAMYWYRQDPGQGLRLIYYSQIVNDFQKGDIAEGYSVSREKKESFPLTVTSAQKNPTAFYLCASSILAWYEQYFGPGTRLTVT.

The V and J genes are TRBV29-1 and TRBJ2-3, with 7 bases fitting TRBD1. The germline V gene encodes CDR1 SQVTM and CDR2 ANQGSEA. CDR3 length: 17 residues. After removal of 7 bases from V and 1 base from J, the junction contained 17 bases not matched to a gene. CDR3 DNA: TGCAGCGCTCGGACCCGTAGGGGGCCCCGGGGCACAGATACGCAGTATTTT. As protein: CSARTRRGPRGTDTQYF.

V and J are TRBV6-5 and TRBJ2-7; tentatively, D is TRBD1 (6 bases). Looked up from germline, CDR1 is MNHEY and CDR2 is SVGAGI. The CDR3 is made up of 15 amino acids. V was cut by 6 bases and J by 0 bases, with 15 bases left in between. CDR3: CASRNRVTFSYEQYF. The CDR3 DNA reads as TGTGCCAGCAGGAACAGGGTCACATTCTCCTACGAGCAGTACTTC.

The chain employs TRBV10-3 and TRBJ1-6, with D possibly matching TRBD1 (5 bases). The germline CDR1 and CDR2 sequences are ENHRY and SYGVKD. Trimming cost V 6 bases and J 3 bases, with 15 bases left between them. The CDR3 sequence is 16 residues long. This CDR3 is CAIRDPGLSYNSPLHF. The CDR3 DNA reads as TGTGCCATCAGGGATCCGGGACTTAGCTATAATTCACCCCTCCACTTT.

The genes are TRBV25-1 and TRBJ2-1, with TRBD1 identical over 7 bases. The length of the CDR3 is 15 residues. In germline, CDR1 is MGHDK, CDR2 SYGVNS. After removal of 4 bases from V and 4 bases from J, the junction contained 7 bases not matched to a gene. CDR3 coding DNA: TGTGCCAGCAGTGTAACCCAGACAGGGTACAATGAGCAGTTCTTC. It specifies CASSVTQTGYNEQFF. Full variable domain (rest looked up from reference TRBV25-1 and TRBJ2-1): EADIYQTPRYLVIGTGKKITLECSQTMGHDKMYWYQQDPGMELHLIHYSYGVNSTEKGDLSSESTVSRIRTEHFPLTLESARPSHTSQYLCASSVTQTGYNEQFFGPGTRLTVL.

This clone was counted between two and nine times. V gene TRBV5-1 combines with J gene TRBJ1-2; 7 bases line up with TRBD1. V dropped 4 bases and J dropped 3; count of bases not matched to a gene: 9. The germline gives CDR1 SGHRS, CDR2 YFSETQ. The CDR3 loop spans 15 amino acids. The CDR3 region has the DNA TGCGCCAGCAGCACGTCACCTCAGGGGGACTATGGCTACACCTTC. The encoded protein is CASSTSPQGDYGYTF.

On this clone itself: This same CDR3 is encoded by further DNA sequences in the sample. The chain couples TRBV20-1 to TRBJ1-1; D uncertain. Per the germline V gene, CDR1 is DFQATT and CDR2 is SNEGSKA (reference sequence). V lost 3 bases, J lost 1 base, and 3 bases lay in between. This CDR3 spans 11 amino acids. CDR3 protein: CSARRNTEAFF. In DNA, the CDR3 is TGCAGTGCTAGGAGGAACACTGAAGCTTTCTTT.

This clone appeared a single time. The chain couples TRBV30 to TRBJ1-6; tentatively, D is TRBD1 (6 bases). Germline V lookup: CDR1 GTSNPN, CDR2 SVGIG (reference sequence). V was cut by 3 bases and J by 11 bases, with 17 bases left in between. The CDR3 contains 14 residues. CDR3 coding DNA: TGTGCCTGGAGGGACCACAGGGATTGGGCACCCCTCCACTTT. Protein: CAWRDHRDWAPLHF.

V gene TRBV6-7 combines with J gene TRBJ2-2, with D possibly being TRBD1 (6 bases). TRBV6-7 is flagged as an ORF with uncertain function. This CDR3 is built from 18 residues. Trimming stripped 0 bases from V and 0 bases from J, with 14 bases between. In nucleotides, the CDR3 is TGTGCCAGCAGTTACTCGCCTCCAGACAGGACGAACACCGGGGAGCTGTTTTTT. It encodes CASSYSPPDRTNTGELFF.

The chain couples TRBV10-3 to TRBJ1-1; D unresolved. Trimming shortened V by 10 bases and J by 0 bases, and 15 bases separated the two germline ends. The CDR3 has 14 residues. Germline-derived CDR1 and CDR2 are ENHRY and SYGVKD. The CDR3 is CATWTKTMNTEAFF. The CDR3 DNA follows: TGTGCCACCTGGACTAAAACGATGAACACTGAAGCTTTCTTT.

The chain has TRBV29-1 and TRBJ2-7, with TRBD1 matching 9 bases. V gave up 3 bases and J gave up 4 bases; unmatched junction bases: 4. CDR3 length: 13 residues. Germline V gene sequence: CDR1 SQVTM, CDR2 ANQGSEA. The CDR3, as DNA: TGCAGCGTTGAGTTAGACAGGGGGTACGAGCAGTACTTC. This gives the protein CSVELDRGYEQYF.

This sequence joins TRBV30 and TRBJ1-1; 8 nucleotides agree with TRBD1. The CDR3 length is 13 residues. The germline CDR1 and CDR2 sequences are GTSNPN and SVGIG (reference sequence). V shed 7 bases, J shed 1 base, and the junction held 5 bases outside the gene matches. The CDR3 is CAFQDRANTEAFF. Written as DNA, the CDR3 is TGTGCCTTTCAGGACAGGGCGAACACTGAAGCTTTCTTT.

The chain uses TRBV19 and TRBJ1-6; TRBD1 aligns across 8 bases. The CDR3 consists of 15 residues. In germline, CDR1 is LNHDA, CDR2 SQIVND (reference sequence). Trimming took 2 bases from V and 10 from J; bases not matched to a gene: 7. The CDR3 DNA follows: TGTGCCAGTAGTATACTCGCAGGGGGCAGATCACCCCTCCACTTT. Its translation: CASSILAGGRSPLHF.

The V call is TRBV30, the J call TRBJ1-6; no clear D. The CDR3 contains 16 residues. V was clipped by 3 bases and J by 0 bases, with 12 bases between them. In germline, CDR1 is GTSNPN, CDR2 SVGIG (reference sequence). CDR3 residues: CAWSRQKNSYNSPLHF. The CDR3, as DNA: TGTGCCTGGAGCAGGCAAAAAAACTCCTATAATTCACCCCTCCACTTT. The full variable domain, completed using reference TRBV30 and TRBJ1-6, is SQTIHQWPATLVQPVGSPLSLECTVEGTSNPNLYWYRQAAGRGLQLLFYSVGIGQISSEVPQNLSASRPQDRQFILSSKKLLLSDSGFYLCAWSRQKNSYNSPLHFGNGTRLTVT.

This sequence joins TRBV13 and TRBJ2-7, with a possible D match to TRBD1 (6 bases). The CDR3 runs 14 residues. Per the germline V gene, CDR1 is PRHDT and CDR2 is FYEKMQ (reference sequence). V was shortened by 3 bases and J by 0 bases, with 9 bases between the two germline ends. CDR3 nucleotide sequence: TGTGCCAGCAGCTTTGGACAGAGCTCCTACGAGCAGTACTTC. Protein sequence: CASSFGQSSYEQYF.

The V call is TRBV30, the J call TRBJ1-4, with TRBD1 as a possible D gene (5 bases). Germline CDR1 GTSNPN, CDR2 SVGIG (reference sequence). This CDR3 comprises 14 residues. V gave up 2 bases and J gave up 6 bases, with 13 bases separating them. CDR3 sequence: CAWSIHGGDEKLFF. Written as DNA, the CDR3 is TGTGCCTGGAGTATCCATGGGGGGGATGAAAAACTGTTTTTT.